The 3 T cell receptor beta chains below come from one sample, sequenced in a study of T cells in localized non-small cell lung cancer. The assay was immunoSEQ multiplex PCR, and TCRdb's table has in-frame clones only and misses some. The table shows approximately 26,000 clones, with 82% occurring only once. Sequencing was performed on peripheral blood, taken before any cancer treatment. Receptor source: a woman aged 35 to 70 with stage I lung adenocarcinoma.

The rearrangement links TRBV6-4 to TRBJ2-1; 7 bases are a match to TRBD1. V shed 5 bases and J 6 bases; nucleotides not matched to a gene: 7. Germline CDR1 and CDR2: MRHNA and SNTAGT. The CDR3 totals 14 residues. The CDR3 DNA reads TGTGCCAGCAGTCAGGGGGATTACTTCAATGAGCAGTTCTTC. This encodes CASSQGDYFNEQFF.

This chain links TRBV5-4 with TRBJ2-1, with D hard to call. CDR3 length: 11 amino acids. Germline lookup yields CDR1 SGHNT and CDR2 YYREEE (reference sequence). V gave up 2 bases and J gave up 6 bases, with 3 bases separating them. CDR3 coding DNA: TGTGCCAGCAGCTTCACCAATGAGCAGTTCTTC. As protein: CASSFTNEQFF.

V gene TRBV7-2 combines with J gene TRBJ1-6; TRBD1 aligns across 10 bases. The CDR3 length is 14 residues. V shed 4 bases, J shed 8 bases, and the junction held 2 bases outside the gene matches. CDR1 and CDR2 from the germline V gene are SGHTA and FQGNSA. CDR3 protein: CASSWGQGYSPLHF. CDR3 sequence (DNA): TGTGCCAGCAGCTGGGGACAGGGGTATTCACCCCTCCACTTT.